The sequence of this TCR beta chain was determined in a study of blood T cell repertoires in COVID-19. For the study at large: Donors in the United States, Italy and Spain gave samples during acute or convalescent COVID-19.

In the study's own analysis: Estimated nucleated cell counts came from reference gene primer amplification. The data were produced by immunoSEQ multiplex PCR, yet TCRdb's version contains in-frame clones alone and is incomplete. V, J and clone size reflect that table, while D and trimming were determined from the DNA. Altogether fewer than 250,000 clones are present, around 86% being singletons, with the ten largest covering around 1.6%. This clone was counted once. CDR1 and CDR2 (germline): ENHRY, SYGVKD. The V end lost 6 bases, the J end lost 6 bases, and 12 bases lay between the germline ends. CDR3 length: 12 amino acids.

The gene calls are TRBV10-3 and TRBJ2-7, with D unclear. This receptor was identified in a woman aged 60-70 years who had recovered from COVID-19. Material: peripheral blood. The DNA for the CDR3 is TGTGCCATCAGCCAGATAGCTGTCGAGCAGTACTTC. It is translated as CAISQIAVEQYF.